This TCR beta chain was identified during a study of CD8+ T cells in alopecia areata. Study-level information: Oral tofacitinib (5 to 10 mg twice daily) was administered to treated patients. Study observations and caveats: Resident alphabeta T-cell populations of normal skin are likewise subject to sequencing in scalp samples.

This CDR3 contains 15 residues. CDR1 is ENHRY and CDR2 is SYGVKD in the germline V gene. V lost 6 bases and J lost 3, with 18 bases in between. This clone was detected a few times. Its target is unknown. The authors extracted RNA and reverse transcribed it into cDNA as the sequencing template. Sequenced by immunoSEQ multiplex PCR; TCRdb stores in-frame clones only, minus some. The sample shows over 200,000 clones, 50% to 60% of them seen only once. Both peripheral blood and punch biopsies of lesional scalp skin were obtained from patients who had alopecia areata. Cell sorting was applied to PBMCs, and CD4+ and CD8+ T cells were collected.

The sequence was collected from a human donor with alopecia areata. Source: CD4+ T cells sorted from blood, taken at week 0. V usage is TRBV10-3 and J usage is TRBJ2-7; D remains ambiguous. CDR3 bases: TGTGCCATCAGAAGTACTTATGTAGAAGGCTACGAGCAGTACTTC. It yields the protein CAIRSTYVEGYEQYF.